The 21 T cell receptor beta chains below were found in one sample sequenced in a study of blood T cell repertoires in COVID-19. Here immunoSEQ multiplex PCR was the method, and the copy in TCRdb shows in-frame clones only, minus some. Of hundreds of thousands of clones in the sample, around 90% are singletons; the top ten hold roughly 10%. Sequenced material: peripheral blood. All receptors derive from a woman between 70 and 85 years old with COVID-19, enrolled during active disease.

This clone has only one observation. V usage is TRBV28 and J usage is TRBJ1-1, with TRBD1 matching 11 bases. This CDR3 is 15 amino acids long. Germline-derived CDR1 and CDR2 are MDHEN and SYDVKM. V lost 6 bases, J lost 4 bases, and 7 bases stayed unmatched. The chain's CDR3 is CASSPGQGVVTEAFF. In DNA, the CDR3 is TGTGCCAGCAGCCCGGGACAGGGGGTGGTCACTGAAGCTTTCTTT.

This chain links TRBV27 with TRBJ1-2; D not certain. The CDR3 spans 15 residues. From germline, CDR1 is MNHEY and CDR2 SMNVEV (reference sequence). V gave up 6 bases and J gave up 4 bases, with 18 bases separating them. CDR3 loop: CASSPGAPNIYGYTF. CDR3 DNA sequence: TGTGCCAGCAGCCCCGGAGCACCGAACATCTATGGCTACACCTTC.

The rearrangement uses TRBV7-3 and TRBJ2-7, with D perhaps matching TRBD1 (6 bases). The germline V gene has CDR1 SGHTA and CDR2 FQGTGA. This CDR3 is built from 15 residues. V was clipped by 5 bases and J by 4 bases, with 18 bases between them. The CDR3: CASSPVAGASYEQYF. CDR3 in DNA: TGTGCCAGCAGCCCCGTAGCAGGGGCGAGTTACGAGCAGTACTTC.

The chain combines TRBV11-2 with TRBJ1-2; D gene unclear. Germline assignment: CDR1 SGHAT and CDR2 FQNNGV. Trimming removed 2 bases at V and 4 bases at J, with 14 bases between. The CDR3 sequence is 15 residues long. Written as DNA, the CDR3 is TGTGCCAGCAGCTTAAGCCGGGAGACGGCCTATGGCTACACCTTC. Translation: CASSLSRETAYGYTF.

This rearrangement joins TRBV2 to TRBJ2-2, with 8 bases identical to TRBD2. CDR3 length: 15 residues. Unmatched junction bases numbered 5, after V lost 3 bases and J lost 5 bases. The germline gives CDR1 SNHLY, CDR2 FYNNEI. Written as DNA, the CDR3 is TGTGCCAGCAGTGAGTCCAGCGGGAGAACCGGGGAGCTGTTTTTT. It translates to CASSESSGRTGELFF.

This CDR3 reads CASSHPSSSTEAFF. The CDR3 coding sequence is TGTGCCAGCAGCCACCCCTCCTCGTCCACTGAAGCTTTCTTT. The rearrangement links TRBV3-1 (or the pseudogene TRBV3-2) to TRBJ1-1; the D is unclear. The germline gives CDR1 LGHDT, CDR2 YNNKEL (reference sequence). The CDR3 length is 14 residues. V was trimmed by 3 bases and J by 4 bases, leaving 12 bases between them.

The rearrangement uses TRBV30 and TRBJ1-6, with D unclear. Trimming stripped 4 bases from V and 8 bases from J, with 9 bases between. The germline CDR1 and CDR2 sequences are GTSNPN and SVGIG (reference sequence). The CDR3 extends over 12 amino acids. CDR3: CAWNGEHSPLHF. The CDR3, as DNA: TGTGCCTGGAATGGGGAGCATTCACCCCTCCACTTT.

The rearrangement joins TRBV5-1 to TRBJ1-1, with a possible D match to TRBD1 (6 bases). This CDR3 comprises 17 residues. The V gene's germline CDR1 is SGHRS and CDR2 YFSETQ. Trimming took 0 bases from V and 2 from J, leaving 17 bases between them. CDR3 sequence: CASSLALTRDINTEAFF. The DNA of the CDR3 is TGCGCCAGCAGCTTGGCCTTAACCCGGGACATTAACACTGAAGCTTTCTTT.

This chain connects TRBV21-1 to TRBJ1-1; whether TRBD1, the table's D call, matches the DNA was not checked. TRBV21-1 is termed a pseudogene. CDR3 length: 13 amino acids. CDR3 protein: CASSKKDIPKAFF. The CDR3 region has the DNA TGTGCCAGCAGCAAGAAGGACATCCCCAAAGCTTTCTTT.

The chain couples TRBV3-1 (or the pseudogene TRBV3-2) to TRBJ2-5; D is possibly TRBD1 (6 bases). The V end lost 2 bases, the J end lost 1 base, and 14 bases lay between the germline ends. This CDR3 spans 16 amino acids. Per germline, CDR1 LGHDT and CDR2 YNNKEL (reference sequence). CDR3: CASSQRQADTQETQYF. Written as DNA, the CDR3 is TGTGCCAGCAGCCAAAGACAGGCCGATACCCAAGAGACCCAGTACTTC.

J is TRBJ2-6 and V is TRBV5-1; 7 nucleotides line up with TRBD1. The germline V gene has CDR1 SGHRS and CDR2 YFSETQ. This CDR3 has 17 residues. V dropped 0 bases and J dropped 1; count of bases not matched to a gene: 4. The CDR3 nucleotides read TGCGCCAGCAGCTTGGGGGACAGTGGTTCTGGGGCCAACGTCCTGACTTTC. Protein sequence: CASSLGDSGSGANVLTF.

V usage is TRBV6-6 and J usage is TRBJ2-7; 13 nucleotides agree with TRBD2. The CDR3 has 15 amino acids. Unmatched junction bases numbered 6, after V lost 6 bases and J lost 4 bases. Per the germline V gene, CDR1 is MNHNY and CDR2 is SVGAGI (reference sequence). The CDR3 nucleotides read TGTGCCAGCAGCTCCCGGACTAGCGGGAGTTACGAGCAGTACTTC. It codes for CASSSRTSGSYEQYF.

The chain employs TRBV7-2 and TRBJ1-2; D is possibly TRBD1 (5 bases). Trimming removed 6 bases from V and 7 bases from J, with 15 bases in between. This CDR3 has 13 amino acids. Per germline, CDR1 SGHTA and CDR2 FQGNSA. CDR3 protein: CASSGAGFRGYTF. The CDR3 DNA sequence: TGTGCCAGCAGTGGGGCAGGGTTTCGTGGCTACACCTTC. Variable domain in full (rest from reference TRBV7-2 and TRBJ1-2): GAGVSQSPSNKVTEKGKDVELRCDPISGHTALYWYRQSLGQGLEFLIYFQGNSAPDKSGLPSDRFSAERTGGSVSTLTIQRTQQEDSAVYLCASSGAGFRGYTFGSGTRLTVV.

V usage is TRBV12-3 or TRBV12-4 and J usage is TRBJ1-1, with 8 bases lining up with TRBD1. This CDR3 is built from 12 residues. V was clipped by 6 bases and J by 11 bases; unmatched bases: 8. CDR3 residues: CASSTDRGGAFF. Here the CDR3 DNA reads TGTGCCAGCAGCACAGACAGGGGTGGGGCTTTCTTT.

A remark on this clone: The DNA is omitted, as the CDR3 cannot be located on it reliably, and the CDR3 follows TCRdb's listing. The rearrangement joins TRBV21-1 to TRBJ2-1; the table's D call of TRBD2 was not tested on the DNA. TRBV21-1 is assigned pseudogene status. The CDR3 comprises 16 residues, both ends counted. The CDR3 loop reads CASSKWASGTRDEQFF.

This clone has more than one count but fewer than ten. The rearrangement uses TRBV9 and TRBJ2-3; D perhaps matches TRBD2 (5 bases). The germline V gene has CDR1 SGDLS and CDR2 YYNGEE. V lost 0 bases to trimming and J lost 6 bases, with 11 bases between them. The CDR3 covers 14 residues. The CDR3 DNA follows: TGTGCCAGCAGCGTAGCTATTGGGGAGGATACGCAGTATTTT. This codes for CASSVAIGEDTQYF.

The CDR3 is CASSQSGRENEKLFF. The CDR3 DNA sequence: TGTGCCAGCAGCCAAAGCGGGAGGGAGAATGAAAAACTGTTTTTT. The gene calls are TRBV3-1 (or the pseudogene TRBV3-2) and TRBJ1-4; unclear D gene. Trimming left V 2 bases short and J 5 bases short, with 12 bases between. This CDR3 region has 15 residues. Germline V CDR1 and CDR2: LGHDT, YNNKEL (reference sequence).

This chain connects TRBV28 to TRBJ1-3; D is ambiguous. Between the trimmed V and J ends, which lost 2 bases and 10 bases, there was a span of 12 bases. The V gene's germline CDR1 is MDHEN and CDR2 SYDVKM. The CDR3 is made up of 13 amino acids. The CDR3 nucleotides read TGTGCCAGCAGTTTAGGGCAGAGAAGAACCATATATTTT. Translating it yields CASSLGQRRTIYF.

The V gene is TRBV5-4, the J gene TRBJ1-1; D ambiguous. The V gene's germline CDR1 is SGHNT and CDR2 YYREEE (reference sequence). V was clipped by 0 bases and J by 0 bases, with 6 bases between them. The CDR3 extends over 14 amino acids. The CDR3 sequence: CASSLDRLNTEAFF. The CDR3 nucleotides are TGTGCCAGCAGCTTGGACAGACTGAACACTGAAGCTTTCTTT. The full variable domain, its missing parts supplied by reference TRBV5-4 and TRBJ1-1, is ETGVTQSPTHLIKTRGQQVTLRCSSQSGHNTVSWYQQALGQGPQFIFQYYREEENGRGNFPPRFSGLQFPNYSSELNVNALELDDSALYLCASSLDRLNTEAFFGQGTRLTVV.

The chain has TRBV28 and TRBJ2-1; TRBD2 might be the D (5 bases). From germline, CDR1 is MDHEN and CDR2 SYDVKM. Trimming took off 4 bases at V and 3 bases at J, with 7 bases between the two ends. This CDR3 has 13 amino acids. CDR3 loop: CASSSGNYNEQFF. CDR3 sequence (DNA): TGTGCCAGCAGTTCCGGGAACTACAATGAGCAGTTCTTC.

The J gene is TRBJ1-1, the V gene TRBV18; 12 bases are shared with TRBD1. The CDR3 runs 16 residues. Germline CDR1 and CDR2: KGHSH and LQKENI. The V segment lost 0 bases and the J segment 4 bases; nucleotides outside the gene matches: 3. Here the CDR3 reads CASSPPGQGASTEAFF. The DNA for the CDR3 is TGTGCCAGCTCACCACCGGGACAGGGGGCGAGCACTGAAGCTTTCTTT.